This record concerns one T cell receptor beta chain sequence. What it recognizes is unknown. This PCR relied on a set of 60 Vbeta primers and 13 Jbeta primers. Data came from immunoSEQ multiplex PCR; TCRdb stores just in-frame clones and leaves some out. The table lists under 200,000 clones, roughly 80% of them singletons. The CDR3 covers 16 residues. V was clipped by 2 bases and J by 0 bases, with 13 bases between them. Per the germline V gene, CDR1 is SGDLS and CDR2 is YYNGEE. These data originate in a study of cytomegalovirus exposure and HLA in healthy donors. Study-wide results and caveats: Indistinguishable V segments, including TRBV6-2 and TRBV6-3, were excluded. In a later analysis, at a false discovery rate of 0.05, some 15,000 TCR beta sequences were associated with HLA alleles. A classifier reportedly called cytomegalovirus status with high sensitivity and specificity.

V and J are TRBV9 and TRBJ2-3; possible D gene TRBD2, 7 bases. The sequence was obtained from a man in his forties in good health and CMV-seropositive. Sequencing was done on a sample of PBMCs. DNA for the CDR3: TGTGCCAGCAGCGTCATTGCGGGGGCCAGCACAGATACGCAGTATTTT. Protein: CASSVIAGASTDTQYF.